Below are 9 T cell receptor beta chains sequenced from a single sample in a study of early T cells in non-severe SARS-CoV-2 infection. Each CDR3 protein gets one entry after TCRdb re-called the 5' RACE reads with MiXCR. The table includes around 65,000 distinct CDR3 sequences, roughly an eighth detected once. The sample consisted of whole blood, taken at baseline. These receptors originate from an adult who was a healthcare worker with PCR-confirmed SARS-CoV-2 infection or an uninfected control (not recorded which).

This clonotype was seen a single time. This chain links TRBV27 with TRBJ1-1; no definite D call. Per germline, CDR1 MNHEY and CDR2 SMNVEV (reference sequence). The ends were cut back, 5 bases at V and 1 base at J, with 11 bases in the middle. The CDR3 sequence is 14 residues long. The CDR3 sequence is CASSPTPRNTEAFF. CDR3 DNA sequence: TGTGCCAGCAGTCCTACCCCGAGGAACACTGAAGCTTTCTTT.

This clonotype was counted only a few times. The rearrangement uses TRBV28 and TRBJ1-6, with D maybe TRBD1 (5 bases). CDR1 is MDHEN and CDR2 is SYDVKM in the germline V gene. V was trimmed by 5 bases and J by 7 bases, leaving 21 bases between them. There are 17 residues in the CDR3. CDR3 in amino acids: CASSLRMRARGNSPLHF. The CDR3 coding sequence is TGTGCCAGCAGTCTCCGGATGCGAGCACGGGGGAATTCACCCCTCCACTTT.

This chain joins TRBV3-1 and TRBJ1-5, with D uncertain. There are 14 residues in the CDR3. V dropped 6 bases and J dropped 1 base, with 10 bases sitting between them. Germline V gene sequence: CDR1 LGHDT, CDR2 YNNKEL (reference sequence). The CDR3 spells CASSRGPSNQPQHF. CDR3 nucleotides: TGTGCCAGCAGTCGCGGGCCCAGCAATCAGCCCCAGCATTTT.

The chain joins TRBV20-1 to TRBJ1-1; 8 bases fit TRBD1. Germline V gene sequence: CDR1 DFQATT, CDR2 SNEGSKA (reference sequence). The CDR3 has 13 residues. The V segment lost 6 bases and the J segment 4 bases; nucleotides outside the gene matches: 7. CDR3 DNA sequence: TGCAGTGCAAATCAGGGGGCGGCCACTGAAGCTTTCTTT. This sequence encodes CSANQGAATEAFF.

This clonotype was detected only a few times. The chain combines TRBV7-2 with TRBJ2-7; D possibly corresponds to TRBD1 (5 bases). The CDR3 runs 12 residues. The V gene's germline CDR1 is SGHTA and CDR2 FQGNSA. V gave up 8 bases and J gave up 4 bases, with 12 bases separating them. The CDR3 protein is CASGNRFYEQYF. The CDR3 region has the DNA TGTGCCAGCGGGAACAGGTTTTACGAGCAGTACTTC.

In this sample, this clonotype turned up a few times. The rearrangement uses TRBV4-3 and TRBJ2-1, with D unresolved. CDR3 size: 12 residues. Trimming shortened V by 0 bases and J by 9 bases, and 6 bases separated the two germline ends. Per germline, CDR1 LGHNA and CDR2 YSLEER. CDR3 in DNA: TGCGCCAGCAGCCAAGATTGGAGTGAGCAGTTCTTC. Translation gives CASSQDWSEQFF.

This clonotype was detected a few times. The chain has TRBV11-3 and TRBJ2-1; 7 bases match TRBD1. The CDR3 loop spans 15 amino acids. V lost 0 bases, J lost 5 bases, and 4 bases stayed unmatched. Germline assignment: CDR1 SGHNT and CDR2 YENEEA. Here the CDR3 reads CASSLEGTANNEQFF. For the CDR3, the DNA is TGTGCCAGCAGCTTAGAAGGGACAGCGAACAATGAGCAGTTCTTC.

This clonotype has ten or more counts. V is TRBV5-5 and J is TRBJ1-5; maybe TRBD1 (5 bases). This CDR3 comprises 13 residues. The ends were cut back, 1 base at V and 7 bases at J, with 9 bases in the middle. Germline CDR1 SGHKS, CDR2 YYEKEE (reference sequence). CDR3 nucleotides: TGTGCCAGCAGCTTGTGGGGCGACCAGCCCCAGCATTTT. As protein: CASSLWGDQPQHF.

This clonotype has a count of ten or more. The chain recombines TRBV5-1 with TRBJ1-1, with 7 bases aligning to TRBD1. Germline-derived CDR1 and CDR2 are SGHRS and YFSETQ. This CDR3 contains 16 residues. The V gene end was trimmed by 1 base and the J gene end by 4 bases; junction bases not matched to a gene: 10. The DNA of the CDR3 is TGCGCCAGCAGCTTGCGACAGACAGGGATTATCACTGAAGCTTTCTTT. Its protein product is CASSLRQTGIITEAFF.